This T cell receptor beta chain derives from a study of neurological immune-mediated disorders. Overall study: The study included some 34 multiple sclerosis patients, about 30 relapsing-remitting and 3 secondary progressive.

TCRdb independently ran MiXCR on the 5' RACE reads; one entry per CDR3 protein. The sample lists some 60,000 distinct CDR3 sequences, under 4.5% seen once, with around 3.1% in the top ten. Per germline, CDR1 SGHVS and CDR2 FQNEAQ. Deletions cut 4 bases from V and 0 bases from J, with 6 bases between. CDR3 length: 14 residues. PBMCs stored at -80 C, numbering 2 million, were the origin of the unsorted libraries. This clonotype was detected many times. The clonotype originates from a woman in her thirties with multiple sclerosis. The material sequenced was PBMCs. The rearrangement links TRBV7-8 to TRBJ2-2; D unresolved. The CDR3 is CASSSSSNTGELFF. The CDR3 DNA reads TGTGCCAGCAGCTCTTCATCGAACACCGGGGAGCTGTTTTTT.